The source of this TCR beta chain is a study of blood T cell repertoires in COVID-19. Study overall: The United States, Italy and Spain provided the acute and convalescent COVID-19 samples. From T cells, B-cell-depleted T cells, or PBMCs came the material, which was cDNA or gDNA.

This clone has only one observation. TCRdb's copy holds only in-frame clones and misses some; the assay was immunoSEQ multiplex PCR. The sample yields tens of thousands of clones, roughly nine tenths seen once. Germline CDR1 and CDR2: SNHLY and FYNNEI. The length of the CDR3 is 15 residues. Trimming shortened V by 0 bases and J by 6 bases, and 11 bases separated the two germline ends. The receptor comes from a man aged 35-49 years with active COVID-19. Material: peripheral blood. The chain combines TRBV2 with TRBJ2-2, with a weak D call TRBD2 (6 bases). CDR3 residues: CASSEARLVPGELFF. CDR3 coding DNA: TGTGCCAGCAGTGAAGCGCGACTAGTGCCCGGGGAGCTGTTTTTT.